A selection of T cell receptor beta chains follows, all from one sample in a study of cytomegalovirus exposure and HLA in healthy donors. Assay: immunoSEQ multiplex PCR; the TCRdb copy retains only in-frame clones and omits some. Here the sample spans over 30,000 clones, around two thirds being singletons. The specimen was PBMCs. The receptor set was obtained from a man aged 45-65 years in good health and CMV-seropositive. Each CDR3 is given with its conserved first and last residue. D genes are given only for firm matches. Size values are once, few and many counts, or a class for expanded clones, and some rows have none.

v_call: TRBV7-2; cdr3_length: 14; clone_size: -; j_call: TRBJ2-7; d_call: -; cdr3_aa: CASSTQPGPYEQYF; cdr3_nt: TGTGCCAGCAGCACCCAGCCAGGGCCCTACGAGCAGTACTTC
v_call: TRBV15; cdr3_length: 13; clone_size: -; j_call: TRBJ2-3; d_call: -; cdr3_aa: CATSRDPVDTQYF; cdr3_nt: TGTGCCACCAGCAGAGATCCGGTGGATACGCAGTATTTT
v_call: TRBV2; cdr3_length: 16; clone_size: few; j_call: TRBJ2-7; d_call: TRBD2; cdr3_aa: CASSEGASGILYEQYF; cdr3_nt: TGTGCCAGCAGTGAAGGGGCTAGCGGGATTTTGTACGAGCAGTACTTC
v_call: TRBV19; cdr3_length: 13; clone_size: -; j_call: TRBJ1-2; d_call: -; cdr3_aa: CASFSVGAYGYTF; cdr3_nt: TGTGCCAGTTTCTCAGTAGGGGCGTATGGCTACACCTTC
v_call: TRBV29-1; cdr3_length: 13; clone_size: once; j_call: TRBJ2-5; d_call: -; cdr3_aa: CSVVSGFQETQYF; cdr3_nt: TGCAGCGTTGTTTCGGGATTTCAAGAGACCCAGTACTTC
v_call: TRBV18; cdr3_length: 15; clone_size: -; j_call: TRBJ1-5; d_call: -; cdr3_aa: CASSPELGEGQPQHF; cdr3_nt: TGTGCCAGCTCACCAGAGCTCGGGGAGGGTCAGCCCCAGCATTTT
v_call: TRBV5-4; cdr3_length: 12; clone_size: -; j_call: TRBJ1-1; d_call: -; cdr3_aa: CASSRQNTEAFF; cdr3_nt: TGTGCCAGCAGCAGACAGAACACTGAAGCTTTCTTT
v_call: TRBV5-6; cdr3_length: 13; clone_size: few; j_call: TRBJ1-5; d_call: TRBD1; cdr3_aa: CASSRQGRQPQHF; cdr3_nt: TGTGCCAGCAGCCGACAGGGCCGTCAGCCCCAGCATTTT
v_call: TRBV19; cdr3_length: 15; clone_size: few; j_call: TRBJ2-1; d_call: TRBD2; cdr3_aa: CASSPSGRGSNEQFF; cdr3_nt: TGTGCCAGTAGCCCTAGCGGGAGAGGGAGCAATGAGCAGTTCTTC
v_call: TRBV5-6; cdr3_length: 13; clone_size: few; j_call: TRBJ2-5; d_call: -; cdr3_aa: CASSSVYQETQYF; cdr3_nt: TGTGCCAGCAGCTCAGTTTACCAAGAGACCCAGTACTTC
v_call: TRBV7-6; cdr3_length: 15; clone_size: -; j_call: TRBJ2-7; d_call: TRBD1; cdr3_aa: CASSLEGTGGNEQYF; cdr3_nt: TGTGCCAGCAGCTTAGAGGGGACAGGGGGGAACGAGCAGTACTTC
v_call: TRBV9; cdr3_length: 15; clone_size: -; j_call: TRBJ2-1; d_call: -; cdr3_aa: CASSVMATTYNEQFF; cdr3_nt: TGTGCCAGCAGCGTAATGGCCACAACCTACAATGAGCAGTTCTTC
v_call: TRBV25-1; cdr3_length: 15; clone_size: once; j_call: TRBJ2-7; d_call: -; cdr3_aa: CASSEGAGISYEQYF; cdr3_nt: TGTGCCAGCAGTGAGGGGGCAGGGATATCCTACGAGCAGTACTTC
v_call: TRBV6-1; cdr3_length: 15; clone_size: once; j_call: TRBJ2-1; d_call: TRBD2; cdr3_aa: CASSLEGLAGTEQFF; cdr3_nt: TGTGCCAGCAGTCTCGAGGGACTAGCGGGAACTGAGCAGTTCTTC
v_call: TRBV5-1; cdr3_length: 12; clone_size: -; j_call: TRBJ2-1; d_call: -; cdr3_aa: CASSLESPEQFF; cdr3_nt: TGCGCCAGCAGCTTGGAAAGCCCTGAGCAGTTCTTC
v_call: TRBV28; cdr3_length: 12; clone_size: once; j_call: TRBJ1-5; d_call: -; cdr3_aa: CASKLGDQPQHF; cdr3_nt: TGTGCCAGCAAATTAGGGGATCAGCCCCAGCATTTT
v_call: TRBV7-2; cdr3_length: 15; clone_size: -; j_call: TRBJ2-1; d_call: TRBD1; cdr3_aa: CASSPRDSSYNEQFF; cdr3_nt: TGTGCCAGCAGCCCCCGGGACAGCTCCTACAATGAGCAGTTCTTC
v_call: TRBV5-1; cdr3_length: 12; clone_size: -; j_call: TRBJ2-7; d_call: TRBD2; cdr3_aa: CASSRDYYEQYF; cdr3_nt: TGCGCCAGCAGCAGGGACTACTACGAGCAGTACTTC
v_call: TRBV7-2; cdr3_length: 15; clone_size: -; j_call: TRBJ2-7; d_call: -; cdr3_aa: CASSLRTGSSYEQYF; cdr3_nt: TGTGCCAGCAGCCTCAGAACAGGGTCTTCCTACGAGCAGTACTTC
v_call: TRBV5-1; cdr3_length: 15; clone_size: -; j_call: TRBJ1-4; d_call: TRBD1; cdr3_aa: CASSAGTGLYEKLFF; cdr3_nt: TGCGCCAGCAGTGCCGGGACAGGGCTATATGAAAAACTGTTTTTT
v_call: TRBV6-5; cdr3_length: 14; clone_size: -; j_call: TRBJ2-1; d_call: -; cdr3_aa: CASSSPGRDNEQFF; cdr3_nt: TGTGCCAGCAGTTCCCCGGGCAGGGACAATGAGCAGTTCTTC
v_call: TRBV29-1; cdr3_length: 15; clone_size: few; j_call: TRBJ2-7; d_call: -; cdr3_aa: CSVLNPRGSSYEQYF; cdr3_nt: TGCAGCGTGTTAAACCCTCGAGGATCCTCCTACGAGCAGTACTTC
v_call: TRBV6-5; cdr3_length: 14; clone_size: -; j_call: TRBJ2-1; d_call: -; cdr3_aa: CASRPGSVYNEQFF; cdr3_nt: TGTGCCAGCAGACCGGGGTCGGTTTACAATGAGCAGTTCTTC
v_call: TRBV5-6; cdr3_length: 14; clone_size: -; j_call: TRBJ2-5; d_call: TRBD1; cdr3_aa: CASSEGQGQETQYF; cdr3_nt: TGTGCCAGCAGCGAGGGACAGGGCCAAGAGACCCAGTACTTC
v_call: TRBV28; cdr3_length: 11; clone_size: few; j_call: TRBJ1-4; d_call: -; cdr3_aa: CAGQLGEKLFF; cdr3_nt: TGTGCCGGGCAACTTGGAGAAAAACTGTTTTTT
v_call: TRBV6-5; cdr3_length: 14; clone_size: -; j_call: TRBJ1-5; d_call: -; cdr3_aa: CASSYGQGWQPQHF; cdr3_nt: TGTGCCAGCAGTTACGGGCAGGGGTGGCAGCCCCAGCATTTT
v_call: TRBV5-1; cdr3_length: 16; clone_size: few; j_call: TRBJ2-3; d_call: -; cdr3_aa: CASSLGPQTSTDTQYF; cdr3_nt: TGCGCCAGCAGCTTGGGACCGCAGACTAGCACAGATACGCAGTATTTT
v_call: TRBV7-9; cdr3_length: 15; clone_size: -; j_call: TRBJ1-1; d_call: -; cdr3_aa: CASSALRSENTEAFF; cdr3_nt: TGTGCCAGCAGCGCCCTTCGTAGCGAGAACACTGAAGCTTTCTTT
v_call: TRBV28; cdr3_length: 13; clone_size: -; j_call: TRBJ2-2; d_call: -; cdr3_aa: CASSLALPGELFF; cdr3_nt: TGTGCCAGCAGTTTAGCGCTTCCCGGGGAGCTGTTTTTT
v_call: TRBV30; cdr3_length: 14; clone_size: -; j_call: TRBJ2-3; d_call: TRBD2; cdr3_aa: CASGRMSSTDTQYF; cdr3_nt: TGTGCCAGCGGGAGAATGAGTAGCACAGATACGCAGTATTTT
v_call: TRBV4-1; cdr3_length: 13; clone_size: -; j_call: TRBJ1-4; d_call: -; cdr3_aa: CASSLGRYEKLFF; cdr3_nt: TGCGCCAGCAGCCTTGGGAGGTATGAAAAACTGTTTTTT
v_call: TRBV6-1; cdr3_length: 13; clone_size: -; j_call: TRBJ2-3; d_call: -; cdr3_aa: CASSLQGADTQYF; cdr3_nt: TGTGCCAGCAGTTTACAGGGAGCAGATACGCAGTATTTT
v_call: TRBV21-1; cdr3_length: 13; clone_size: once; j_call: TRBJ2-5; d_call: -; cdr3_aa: CASWDGLQETQYF; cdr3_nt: TGTGCCAGCTGGGACGGACTACAAGAGACCCAGTACTTC
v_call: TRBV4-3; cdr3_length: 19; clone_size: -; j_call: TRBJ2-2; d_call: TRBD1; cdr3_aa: CASSQDWAGGLVDTGELFF; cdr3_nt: TGCGCCAGCAGCCAAGACTGGGCAGGGGGCTTAGTGGACACCGGGGAGCTGTTTTTT
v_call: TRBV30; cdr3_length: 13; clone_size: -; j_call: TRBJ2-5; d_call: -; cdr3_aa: CAWSVGRVETQYF; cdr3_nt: TGTGCCTGGAGTGTAGGCAGGGTGGAGACCCAGTACTTC
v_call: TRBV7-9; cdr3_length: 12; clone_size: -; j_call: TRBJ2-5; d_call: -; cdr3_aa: CASSLTGSQEYF; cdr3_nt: TGTGCCAGCAGCTTAACCGGGAGTCAGGAGTACTTC
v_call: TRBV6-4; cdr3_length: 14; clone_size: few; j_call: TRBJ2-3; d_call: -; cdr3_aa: CASSEGSDTDTQYF; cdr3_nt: TGTGCCAGCAGTGAGGGGAGCGATACAGATACGCAGTATTTT
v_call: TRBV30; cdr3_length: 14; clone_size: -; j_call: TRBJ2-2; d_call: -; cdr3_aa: CAWASGVYTGELFF; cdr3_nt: TGTGCCTGGGCCTCAGGGGTATACACCGGGGAGCTGTTTTTT
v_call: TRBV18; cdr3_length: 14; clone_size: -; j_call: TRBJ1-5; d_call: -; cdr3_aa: CASSPGQEDQPQHF; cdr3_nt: TGTGCCAGCTCACCAGGGCAGGAGGATCAGCCCCAGCATTTT